This is a list of T cell receptor beta chains from one sample in a study of blood T cell repertoires in COVID-19. Sequencing was performed with immunoSEQ multiplex PCR; in TCRdb, only in-frame clones are kept and a portion is missing. Seen here are about 210,000 clones, roughly 87% observed once, and the top ten hold around 7.8%. Sequenced input: peripheral blood. Every receptor here comes from a woman aged 60-70 years with COVID-19, enrolled during active disease. Both conserved end residues are part of each CDR3. The D gene is left open where the match is weak. Clone sizes are given selectively: once, few, many, or a class where the clone is expanded.

v_call: TRBV9
clone_size: NA
d_call: NA
j_call: TRBJ2-3
cdr3_nt: TGTGCCAGCAGCCAGGGTGGGGGCCCCAGCAGCACAGATACGCAGTATTTT
cdr3_aa: CASSQGGGPSSTDTQYF

v_call: TRBV5-8
clone_size: NA
d_call: NA
j_call: TRBJ1-2
cdr3_nt: TGTGCCAGCAGCTTTCAGGGGTACTATGGCTACACCTTC
cdr3_aa: CASSFQGYYGYTF

v_call: TRBV21-1
clone_size: once
d_call: NA
j_call: TRBJ2-7
cdr3_nt: TGTGCCAGCAGCAAATCCGATTACGGGCAGGGGGCGCGGGTGAGGGAGCAGTACTTC
cdr3_aa: CASSKSDYGQGARVREQYF

v_call: TRBV30
clone_size: NA
d_call: TRBD2
j_call: TRBJ2-7
cdr3_nt: TGTGCCGCCACCCGACTAGCGGGAGACTCGGTCGAGCAGTACTTC
cdr3_aa: CAATRLAGDSVEQYF

v_call: TRBV27
clone_size: once
d_call: NA
j_call: TRBJ1-1
cdr3_nt: TGTGCCAGCAGTTTATTGAGCCTGAACACTGAAGCTTTCTTT
cdr3_aa: CASSLLSLNTEAFF

v_call: TRBV29-1
clone_size: NA
d_call: TRBD1
j_call: TRBJ1-2
cdr3_nt: TGCAGCGTTGCAAAATCAGGGGGGGGCTACACCTTC
cdr3_aa: CSVAKSGGGYTF

v_call: TRBV3-1/TRBV3-2
clone_size: NA
d_call: NA
j_call: TRBJ2-4
cdr3_nt: TGTGCCAGCAACAGGAGCTCGGCCAAAAACATTCAGTACTTC
cdr3_aa: CASNRSSAKNIQYF

v_call: TRBV3-1/TRBV3-2
clone_size: NA
d_call: TRBD1
j_call: TRBJ1-2
cdr3_nt: TGTGCCAGCAGCCGCGGGTCCCCGGACAGGGCGGGCGGCTACACCTTC
cdr3_aa: CASSRGSPDRAGGYTF

v_call: TRBV5-4
clone_size: NA
d_call: NA
j_call: TRBJ1-1
cdr3_nt: TGTGCCAGCAGGGGGAGGGGGGGCACTGAAGCTTTCTTT
cdr3_aa: CASRGRGGTEAFF

v_call: TRBV13
clone_size: few
d_call: TRBD2
j_call: TRBJ2-7
cdr3_nt: TGTGCCAGCAGCTTGTATCGTCGGGCTAGCGGGAGGGCGGCACCCAACGAGCAGTACTTC
cdr3_aa: CASSLYRRASGRAAPNEQYF

v_call: TRBV5-1
clone_size: NA
d_call: TRBD2
j_call: TRBJ2-1
cdr3_nt: TGCGCCAGCAGCTTGCTCCCGGGGGGGTACAATGAGCAGTTCTTC
cdr3_aa: CASSLLPGGYNEQFF

v_call: TRBV29-1
clone_size: NA
d_call: NA
j_call: TRBJ2-3
cdr3_nt: TGCAGCGTTGAAATAAGCCAGGGCACAGATACGCAGTATTTT
cdr3_aa: CSVEISQGTDTQYF

v_call: TRBV9
clone_size: NA
d_call: NA
j_call: TRBJ1-1
cdr3_nt: TGTGCCAGCAGCGTCACAGGGTACACTGAAGCTTTCTTT
cdr3_aa: CASSVTGYTEAFF

v_call: TRBV27
clone_size: NA
d_call: TRBD1
j_call: TRBJ1-6
cdr3_nt: TGTGCCAGCAGTTATGGGACAGGGCTCATGAGTTCACCCCTCCACTTT
cdr3_aa: CASSYGTGLMSSPLHF

v_call: TRBV6-5
clone_size: NA
d_call: NA
j_call: TRBJ2-3
cdr3_nt: TGTGCCAGCAGTTACACAGGGCTGAGCACAGATACGCAGTATTTT
cdr3_aa: CASSYTGLSTDTQYF

v_call: TRBV5-5
clone_size: NA
d_call: TRBD1
j_call: TRBJ1-2
cdr3_nt: TGTGCCAGCAGCTTGACCACAGGGGTTAACTATGGCTACACCTTC
cdr3_aa: CASSLTTGVNYGYTF

v_call: TRBV2
clone_size: few
d_call: TRBD2
j_call: TRBJ2-3
cdr3_nt: TGTGCCAGCAGTCCCGGGACTAGCGGGAGGGCAAAAGATACGCAGTATTTT
cdr3_aa: CASSPGTSGRAKDTQYF

v_call: TRBV11-2
clone_size: NA
d_call: TRBD1
j_call: TRBJ2-5
cdr3_nt: TGTGCCAGCAGCTCGCCGGGACAGCCAAACCGAGAGACCCAGTACTTC
cdr3_aa: CASSSPGQPNRETQYF

v_call: TRBV9
clone_size: NA
d_call: NA
j_call: TRBJ2-1
cdr3_nt: TGTGCCAGCAGCGTAGGAACTAGGAGCGGCGAGCAGTTCTTC
cdr3_aa: CASSVGTRSGEQFF

v_call: TRBV10-1
clone_size: NA
d_call: NA
j_call: TRBJ2-2
cdr3_nt: TGCGCCAGCAGTCAGGGGGGAGGCACCGGGGAGCTGTTTTTT
cdr3_aa: CASSQGGGTGELFF

v_call: TRBV6-6
clone_size: NA
d_call: TRBD1
j_call: TRBJ2-2
cdr3_nt: TGTGCCAGCGGGGGACAGGGCGTCGGGGAGCTGTTTTTT
cdr3_aa: CASGGQGVGELFF

v_call: TRBV5-6
clone_size: NA
d_call: TRBD1
j_call: TRBJ1-4
cdr3_nt: TGTGCCAGCAGCTTCCAGGGGGCTGGGGAAAAACTGTTTTTT
cdr3_aa: CASSFQGAGEKLFF

v_call: TRBV27
clone_size: few
d_call: TRBD1
j_call: TRBJ1-1
cdr3_nt: TGTGCCAGCAGCCCTGACAGGGGGCTGGACACTGAAGCTTTCTTT
cdr3_aa: CASSPDRGLDTEAFF

v_call: TRBV27
clone_size: NA
d_call: NA
j_call: TRBJ2-1
cdr3_nt: TGTGCCAGCAGTTTAGTCTTCGAGTGGGGGGCCTACAATGAGCAGTTCTTC
cdr3_aa: CASSLVFEWGAYNEQFF

v_call: TRBV20-1
clone_size: NA
d_call: NA
j_call: TRBJ2-5
cdr3_nt: TGCAGTGCTAGAGCTGAGACCCAGTACTTC
cdr3_aa: CSARAETQYF

v_call: TRBV5-1
clone_size: NA
d_call: TRBD1
j_call: TRBJ1-3
cdr3_nt: TGCGCCAGCAGCTTGGCGGAACCCGGGACAGGCCGTTCCAGGAACACCATATATTTT
cdr3_aa: CASSLAEPGTGRSRNTIYF

v_call: TRBV6-5
clone_size: NA
d_call: TRBD1
j_call: TRBJ1-2
cdr3_nt: TGTGCCAGCAGTTACAACAAAATAGGGGGCGCTTATGGCTACACCTTC
cdr3_aa: CASSYNKIGGAYGYTF

v_call: TRBV21-1
clone_size: NA
d_call: NA
j_call: TRBJ2-1
cdr3_nt: TGTGCCAGCAGCCCCACTCCGGGACTACCCTACAATGAGCAGTTCTTC
cdr3_aa: CASSPTPGLPYNEQFF

v_call: TRBV18
clone_size: NA
d_call: TRBD1
j_call: TRBJ1-1
cdr3_nt: TGTGCCAGCTCACCCGAGACAGGGGTGGGTGAAGCTTTCTTT
cdr3_aa: CASSPETGVGEAFF

v_call: TRBV4-1
clone_size: NA
d_call: NA
j_call: TRBJ2-2
cdr3_nt: TGCGCCAGCAGCCAACCCCCGACTAGTCCCGACGGGGAGCTGTTTTTT
cdr3_aa: CASSQPPTSPDGELFF

v_call: TRBV7-3
clone_size: NA
d_call: TRBD2
j_call: TRBJ2-1
cdr3_nt: TGTGCCAGCAGCCCCATTAGCGGGGGTGGGTTGGGAGAGCAGTTCTTC
cdr3_aa: CASSPISGGGLGEQFF

v_call: TRBV29-1
clone_size: NA
d_call: NA
j_call: TRBJ1-1
cdr3_nt: TGCAGCGTTGAGTACCAGGGGAACACTGAAGCTTTCTTT
cdr3_aa: CSVEYQGNTEAFF

v_call: TRBV2
clone_size: NA
d_call: TRBD2
j_call: TRBJ2-5
cdr3_nt: TGTGCCAGCGGTCCTAGCGGGGGGGCGGAGACCCAGTACTTC
cdr3_aa: CASGPSGGAETQYF

v_call: TRBV3-1/TRBV3-2
clone_size: NA
d_call: NA
j_call: TRBJ1-3
cdr3_nt: TGTGCCAGCAGCCAACTACAGGTCTCTGGAAACACCATATATTTT
cdr3_aa: CASSQLQVSGNTIYF

v_call: TRBV11-2
clone_size: NA
d_call: NA
j_call: TRBJ2-1
cdr3_nt: TGTGCCAGCAGCTTAGACGCTAGCCCACTCACTAATGAGCAGTTCTTC
cdr3_aa: CASSLDASPLTNEQFF

v_call: TRBV2
clone_size: NA
d_call: NA
j_call: TRBJ2-5
cdr3_nt: TGTGCCAGCAGTGAAAGGTCGGGGAAAGAGACCCAGTACTTC
cdr3_aa: CASSERSGKETQYF

v_call: TRBV11-2
clone_size: NA
d_call: TRBD2
j_call: TRBJ2-5
cdr3_nt: TGTGCCAGCAGCTCACTAGCGGGAGGGCTGGGAAAGACCCAGTACTTC
cdr3_aa: CASSSLAGGLGKTQYF

v_call: TRBV11-3
clone_size: few
d_call: NA
j_call: TRBJ1-1
cdr3_nt: TGTGCCAGCAGCTTCTCAGAAAGCACTGAAGCTTTCTTT
cdr3_aa: CASSFSESTEAFF

v_call: TRBV28
clone_size: few
d_call: TRBD2
j_call: TRBJ2-1
cdr3_nt: TGTGCCAGCAGATCTAGCGGGTACTACAATGAGCAGTTCTTC
cdr3_aa: CASRSSGYYNEQFF

v_call: TRBV5-5
clone_size: NA
d_call: NA
j_call: TRBJ2-7
cdr3_nt: TGTGCCAGCAGCTTGGGGGGGCAAGGTAGATACGAGCAGTACTTC
cdr3_aa: CASSLGGQGRYEQYF

v_call: TRBV19
clone_size: NA
d_call: TRBD1
j_call: TRBJ1-1
cdr3_nt: TGTGCCAGTAGTCTCTCGACAGGGAGGAACACTGAAGCTTTCTTT
cdr3_aa: CASSLSTGRNTEAFF

v_call: TRBV5-1
clone_size: NA
d_call: TRBD2
j_call: TRBJ2-1
cdr3_nt: TGCGCCAGCAGCTTTGGGCGGGTCCCTACTAGCGGGAGAGGTGAGCAGTTCTTC
cdr3_aa: CASSFGRVPTSGRGEQFF

v_call: TRBV7-6
clone_size: NA
d_call: NA
j_call: TRBJ2-5
cdr3_nt: TGTGCCAGCAGTTCCTCTGCCGGGGTCCAGGAGACCCAGTACTTC
cdr3_aa: CASSSSAGVQETQYF

v_call: TRBV6-1
clone_size: NA
d_call: TRBD1
j_call: TRBJ1-5
cdr3_nt: TGTGCCAGCAGTGAAGGACAGGGTGGCAATCAGCCCCAGCATTTT
cdr3_aa: CASSEGQGGNQPQHF

v_call: TRBV5-4
clone_size: NA
d_call: NA
j_call: TRBJ2-2
cdr3_nt: TGTGCCAGCAGCTTGAAACTTAGCAACACCGGGGAGCTGTTTTTT
cdr3_aa: CASSLKLSNTGELFF

v_call: TRBV5-1
clone_size: few
d_call: NA
j_call: TRBJ1-1
cdr3_nt: TGCGCCAGCAGCCCGACAGGGAACACTGAAGCTTTCTTT
cdr3_aa: CASSPTGNTEAFF

v_call: TRBV19
clone_size: NA
d_call: NA
j_call: TRBJ1-5
cdr3_nt: TGTGCCAGTAGTATCTGGGGGGGTGGCAATCAGCCCCAGCATTTT
cdr3_aa: CASSIWGGGNQPQHF

v_call: TRBV5-1
clone_size: once
d_call: TRBD2
j_call: TRBJ2-5
cdr3_nt: TGCGCCAGCGGTCATAGCGGGGGCCCACAAGAGACCCAGTACTTC
cdr3_aa: CASGHSGGPQETQYF

v_call: TRBV10-3
clone_size: NA
d_call: NA
j_call: TRBJ1-1
cdr3_nt: TGTGCCATCACCCTGACAGGAGCGAACACTGAAGCTTTCTTT
cdr3_aa: CAITLTGANTEAFF

v_call: TRBV27
clone_size: NA
d_call: NA
j_call: TRBJ1-2
cdr3_nt: TGTGCCAGCAGTTTAAAAGGGGCCTCCTATGGCTACACCTTC
cdr3_aa: CASSLKGASYGYTF

v_call: TRBV27
clone_size: NA
d_call: TRBD1
j_call: TRBJ1-6
cdr3_nt: TGTGCCAGCAGTTTAGGGACAGGGTTTCGATATAATTCACCCCTCCACTTT
cdr3_aa: CASSLGTGFRYNSPLHF

v_call: TRBV19
clone_size: NA
d_call: TRBD2
j_call: TRBJ2-1
cdr3_nt: TGTGCCAGTACCCCACGACGGACTAGCGTGATCAATGAGCAGTTCTTC
cdr3_aa: CASTPRRTSVINEQFF

v_call: TRBV4-3
clone_size: few
d_call: NA
j_call: TRBJ2-3
cdr3_nt: TGCGCCAGCAGCCAAGACGCTAGGGATACGCAGTATTTT
cdr3_aa: CASSQDARDTQYF

v_call: TRBV4-1
clone_size: NA
d_call: NA
j_call: TRBJ1-1
cdr3_nt: TGCGCCAGCAGCCAAGAGCGGGGAATGAACACTGAAGCTTTCTTT
cdr3_aa: CASSQERGMNTEAFF

v_call: TRBV19
clone_size: NA
d_call: TRBD1
j_call: TRBJ1-2
cdr3_nt: TGTGCCAGTAGTCATACCGGGACAGGCAACAACTATGGCTACACCTTC
cdr3_aa: CASSHTGTGNNYGYTF